Presented here are 7 T cell receptor beta chains from one specimen sequenced in a study of T cells expressing NK-cell markers (dated by TCRdb to the early 2020s). Libraries were prepared through 5' RACE. TCRdb records Illumina HiSeq 2000 as the sequencer. Through TCRdb reprocessing, the reads give one entry per CDR3 protein sequence; DNA is omitted. The sample table on file contains more than 250,000 distinct CDR3 sequences. Approximately 0.41% of the sample is taken by the ten largest. Material: blood T cells: a sorted CD56 or NKG2C T cell subset, CD4+ or CD8+ T cells, or bulk PBMC T cells (not recorded which). These receptors were collected from a man aged 18 to 30 in good health. Donor details come from another sample of the same person, matched by shared clones.

The gene calls are TRBV7-3 and TRBJ2-1; TCRdb reports TRBD1, a call that lacks DNA to check it against. The CDR3 consists of 18 residues. Germline V gene data show CDR1 as SGHTA and CDR2 as FQGTGA. The CDR3 here is CASSLKVARVNSYNEQFF.

The V and J genes are TRBV2 and TRBJ2-7; the D gene TCRdb calls, TRBD1, cannot be checked with no DNA. The germline CDR1 and CDR2 sequences are SNHLY and FYNNEI. The CDR3 is 14 amino acids. The CDR3: CASIGGRGSYEQYF.

The chain joins TRBV20-1 to TRBJ2-3; TCRdb picks TRBD2, but there is no DNA to check that call. The germline gives CDR1 DFQATT, CDR2 SNEGSKA (reference sequence). CDR3 length: 15 residues. CDR3 protein: CSAPYWSGLGDTQYF.

The chain uses TRBV4-1 and TRBJ2-7; the D gene TCRdb calls, TRBD2, cannot be checked with no DNA. The CDR3 consists of 16 residues. Germline values: CDR1 MGHRA, CDR2 YSYEKL. This CDR3 is CASRPSGGKDYYEQYF.

This rearrangement joins TRBV27 to TRBJ1-6; lacking DNA, the TRBD1 call made by TCRdb goes unchecked. The CDR3 spans 16 residues. Germline assignment: CDR1 MNHEY and CDR2 SMNVEV (reference sequence). CDR3 residues: CASSSSRDRVGSPLHF.

The chain combines TRBV2 with TRBJ2-1; the TCRdb D gene call, TRBD2, has no DNA to confirm it. Germline-derived CDR1 and CDR2 are SNHLY and FYNNEI. This CDR3 has 18 residues. The CDR3 sequence: CASSEASLAGLGYNEQFF. The full variable domain, its missing parts supplied by reference TRBV2 and TRBJ2-1, is EPEVTQTPSHQVTQMGQEVILRCVPISNHLYFYWYRQILGQKVEFLVSFYNNEISEKSEIFDDQFSVERPDGSNFTLKIRSTKLEDSAMYFCASSEASLAGLGYNEQFFGPGTRLTVL.

The chain couples TRBV7-8 to TRBJ2-3; the D call of TRBD2 rests on TCRdb alone, since no DNA is present to check it. CDR1 SGHVS and CDR2 FQNEAQ come from the germline V gene. This CDR3 comprises 14 residues. The CDR3 sequence is CASKISGRTDTQYF. Using reference TRBV7-8 and TRBJ2-3 for the parts outside the CDR3, the full variable domain is GAGVSQSPRYKVAKRGQDVALRCDPISGHVSLFWYQQALGQGPEFLTYFQNEAQLDKSGLPSDRFFAERPEGSVSTLKIQRTQQEDSAVYLCASKISGRTDTQYFGPGTRLTVL.